This is a list of T cell receptor beta chains from one sample in a study of CD8+CD57+ T cells in acquired aplastic anemia. TCRdb processed the reads anew with MiXCR; each CDR3 protein has one entry. Of around 230,000 distinct CDR3 sequences in the sample, over 60% were seen once. What was sequenced was sorted CD4+, CD8+, or CD8+CD57+ T cells (not recorded which) from PBMCs. Source of these receptors: a human donor in good health. The CDR3 runs from the conserved cysteine through the conserved F or W. The D gene is left open where the match is weak. Where a row states a size, it is once, few, many or the class of an expanded clone; other rows omit it.

TRBV5-5,.,TRBJ2-5,TRBD2,TGTGCCAGCAGCTGGGGAGGGAGTGCTGAAGAGACCCAGTACTTC,CASSWGGSAEETQYF
TRBV19,.,TRBJ2-3,.,TGTGCCAGTAGTATAGATGGGCCGCGAGATACGCAGTATTTT,CASSIDGPRDTQYF
TRBV19,.,TRBJ2-1,.,TGTGCCAGTTCAAATGTGGGGGGCGACAATGAGCAGTTCTTC,CASSNVGGDNEQFF
TRBV12-3/TRBV12-4,many,TRBJ2-2,.,TGTGCCAGCAGTTGGGACGCGGGAACCGGGGAGCTGTTTTTT,CASSWDAGTGELFF
TRBV20-1,once,TRBJ2-5,TRBD2,TGCAGTGCTAGAGTTCTAGGGATGGGCGGGAGTCGGTTAGAGACCCAGTACTTC,CSARVLGMGGSRLETQYF
TRBV7-8,.,TRBJ2-1,.,TGTGCCAGCAAGTTTGAGGGCTGGATCAATGAGCAGTTCTTC,CASKFEGWINEQFF
TRBV19,.,TRBJ1-5,.,TGTGCCAGTAGTGCAGGGGCGATTGGCAATCAGCCCCAGCATTTT,CASSAGAIGNQPQHF
TRBV4-1,many,TRBJ1-1,.,TGCGCCAGCAGCCAAGCGTACCAGGGTGGTACTGAAGCTTTCTTT,CASSQAYQGGTEAFF
TRBV7-2,few,TRBJ1-6,.,TGTGCCAGCAGCTCCCGGCAGGGCCCGCCACCCCTCCACTTT,CASSSRQGPPPLHF
TRBV19,many,TRBJ2-7,TRBD1,TGTGCCAGCCGACAGGGCTACGAGCAGTACTTC,CASRQGYEQYF
TRBV12-3/TRBV12-4,.,TRBJ2-2,.,TGTGCCAGCAGCCCACGTCACACCGGGGAGCTGTTTTTT,CASSPRHTGELFF
TRBV29-1,.,TRBJ1-3,.,TGCAGCGCCAAGTCCGGGGGTTCTGGAAACACCATATATTTT,CSAKSGGSGNTIYF
TRBV2,.,TRBJ2-6,TRBD2,TGTGCCAGCAGTGAGGGGGCGGGAGGGCCCAACGTCCTGACTTTC,CASSEGAGGPNVLTF
TRBV20-1,.,TRBJ2-3,.,TGCAGTGCTAGAAGGTTGCGGGGGCACACAGATACGCAGTATTTT,CSARRLRGHTDTQYF